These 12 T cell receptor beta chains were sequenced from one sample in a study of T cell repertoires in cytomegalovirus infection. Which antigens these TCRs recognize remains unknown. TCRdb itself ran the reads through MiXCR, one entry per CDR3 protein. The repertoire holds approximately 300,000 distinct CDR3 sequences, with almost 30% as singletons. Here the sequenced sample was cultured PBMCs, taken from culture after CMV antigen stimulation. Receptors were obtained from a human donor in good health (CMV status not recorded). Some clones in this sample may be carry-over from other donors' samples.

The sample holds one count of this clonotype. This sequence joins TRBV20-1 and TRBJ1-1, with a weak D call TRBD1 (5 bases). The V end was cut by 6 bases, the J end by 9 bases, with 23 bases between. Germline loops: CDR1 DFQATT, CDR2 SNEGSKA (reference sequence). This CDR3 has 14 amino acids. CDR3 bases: TGCAGTGCGGAACCCGACGGGGGTCCCCCTCAAGCTTTCTTT. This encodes CSAEPDGGPPQAFF.

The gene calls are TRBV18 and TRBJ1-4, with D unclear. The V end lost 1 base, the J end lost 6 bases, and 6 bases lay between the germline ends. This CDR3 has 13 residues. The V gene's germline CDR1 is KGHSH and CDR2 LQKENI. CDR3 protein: CASSPLKDEKLFF. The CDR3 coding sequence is TGTGCCAGCTCACCACTCAAGGATGAAAAACTGTTTTTT. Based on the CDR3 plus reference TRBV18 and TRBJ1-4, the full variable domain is NAGVMQNPRHLVRRRGQEARLRCSPMKGHSHVYWYRQLPEEGLKFMVYLQKENIIDESGMPKERFSAEFPKEGPSILRIQQVVRGDSAAYFCASSPLKDEKLFFGSGTQLSVL.

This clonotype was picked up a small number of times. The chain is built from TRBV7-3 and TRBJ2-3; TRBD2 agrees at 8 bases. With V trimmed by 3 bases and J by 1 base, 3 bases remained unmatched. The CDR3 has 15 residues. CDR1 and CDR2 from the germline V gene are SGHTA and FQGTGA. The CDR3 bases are TGTGCCAGCAGCTTTCTACTAGCGGGCACAGATACGCAGTATTTT. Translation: CASSFLLAGTDTQYF.

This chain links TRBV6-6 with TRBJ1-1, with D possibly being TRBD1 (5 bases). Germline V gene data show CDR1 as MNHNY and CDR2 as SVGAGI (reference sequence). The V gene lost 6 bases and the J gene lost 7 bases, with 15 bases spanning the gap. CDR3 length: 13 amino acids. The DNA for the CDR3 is TGTGCCAGCAGGCCTAGGGGCCCAAGTGAAGCTTTCTTT. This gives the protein CASRPRGPSEAFF.

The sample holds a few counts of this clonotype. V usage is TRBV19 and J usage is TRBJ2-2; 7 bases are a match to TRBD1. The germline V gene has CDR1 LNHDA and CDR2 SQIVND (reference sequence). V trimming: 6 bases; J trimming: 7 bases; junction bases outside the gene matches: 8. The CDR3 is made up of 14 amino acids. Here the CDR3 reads CASSLGQDIGELFF. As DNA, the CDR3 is TGTGCCAGTAGCCTTGGACAGGATATCGGGGAGCTGTTTTTT.

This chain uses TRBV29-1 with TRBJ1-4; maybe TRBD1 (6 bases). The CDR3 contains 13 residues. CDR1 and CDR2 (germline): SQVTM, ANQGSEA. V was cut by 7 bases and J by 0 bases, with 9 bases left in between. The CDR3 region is CSGRTATNEKLFF. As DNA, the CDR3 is TGCAGCGGCCGGACAGCAACTAATGAAAAACTGTTTTTT.

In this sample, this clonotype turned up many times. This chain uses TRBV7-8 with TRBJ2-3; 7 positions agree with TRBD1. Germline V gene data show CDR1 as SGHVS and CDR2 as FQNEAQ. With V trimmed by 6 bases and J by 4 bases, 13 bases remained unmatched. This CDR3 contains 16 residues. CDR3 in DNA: TGTGCCAGCAGACAGGGGAGACAGGGTCGTCCAGATACGCAGTATTTT. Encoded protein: CASRQGRQGRPDTQYF.

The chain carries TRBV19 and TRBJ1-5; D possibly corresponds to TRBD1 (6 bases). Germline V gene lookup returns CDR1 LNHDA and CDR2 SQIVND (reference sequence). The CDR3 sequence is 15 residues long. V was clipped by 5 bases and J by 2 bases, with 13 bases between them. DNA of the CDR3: TGTGCCAGTAGTTTACAGGGCTTTGGCAATCAGCCCCAGCATTTT. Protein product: CASSLQGFGNQPQHF.

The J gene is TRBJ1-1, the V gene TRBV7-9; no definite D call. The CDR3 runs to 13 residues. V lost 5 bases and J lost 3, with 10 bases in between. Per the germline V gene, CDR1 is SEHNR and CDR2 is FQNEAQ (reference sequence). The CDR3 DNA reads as TGTGCCAGCAGCGCCGGGGAGTACACTGAAGCTTTCTTT. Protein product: CASSAGEYTEAFF.

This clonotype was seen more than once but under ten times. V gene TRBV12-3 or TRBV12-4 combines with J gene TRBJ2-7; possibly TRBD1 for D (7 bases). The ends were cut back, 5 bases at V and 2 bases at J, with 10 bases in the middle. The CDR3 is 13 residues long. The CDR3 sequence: CASSAGQPYEQYF. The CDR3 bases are TGTGCCAGCAGTGCGGGACAGCCCTACGAGCAGTACTTC.

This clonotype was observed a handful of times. The CDR3 nucleotides read TGTGCCACCAGTGACGAACCCGGAGCCACTACCTACGAGCAGTACTTC. It specifies CATSDEPGATTYEQYF. The gene calls are TRBV24-1 and TRBJ2-7; D uncertain. Germline V gene data show CDR1 as KGHDR and CDR2 as SFDVKD. The ends were cut back, 4 bases at V and 2 bases at J, with 17 bases in the middle. The CDR3 length is 16 residues.

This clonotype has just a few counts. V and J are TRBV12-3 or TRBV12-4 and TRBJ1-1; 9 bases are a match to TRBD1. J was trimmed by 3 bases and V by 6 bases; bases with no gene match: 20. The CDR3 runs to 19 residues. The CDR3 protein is CASSPPLVGQGGGDTEAFF. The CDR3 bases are TGTGCCAGCAGCCCCCCTTTGGTGGGACAGGGCGGTGGGGACACTGAAGCTTTCTTT.